The T cell receptor beta chain described here comes from a study of post-analysis software for immune sequencing data. Study information: As for disease course, relapsing-remitting, secondary progressive and progressive-relapsing multiple sclerosis were all included.

General study results and limits: Relative to controls, patients with multiple sclerosis showed significantly lower normalized Chao1 diversity. A handful of TRBV segments (TRBV5-6, TRBV5-1 and TRBV20-1 among them) occurred more frequently in patients than in controls.

Note on this clonotype: Its antigen is still unknown.

Each TCR beta cDNA library carried unique molecular identifiers. cDNA molecules numbering roughly 500,000 came from roughly 1.1 to 9.2 million T cells. Each CDR3 protein gets one entry after TCRdb re-called the PCR reads with MiXCR. The sample carries some 690,000 distinct CDR3 sequences, about 32% recorded once. This CDR3 spans 11 amino acids. Germline CDR1 SGHTA, CDR2 FQGNSA. Between the trimmed V and J ends, which lost 4 bases and 8 bases, there was a span of 6 bases. V is TRBV7-2 and J is TRBJ2-1; D not resolved. The receptor's source is a girl aged 5-17 years with multiple sclerosis. Sequenced input: blood. The CDR3 DNA sequence: TGTGCCAGCAGCTCTTATCATGAGCAGTTCTTC. This translates into CASSSYHEQFF.